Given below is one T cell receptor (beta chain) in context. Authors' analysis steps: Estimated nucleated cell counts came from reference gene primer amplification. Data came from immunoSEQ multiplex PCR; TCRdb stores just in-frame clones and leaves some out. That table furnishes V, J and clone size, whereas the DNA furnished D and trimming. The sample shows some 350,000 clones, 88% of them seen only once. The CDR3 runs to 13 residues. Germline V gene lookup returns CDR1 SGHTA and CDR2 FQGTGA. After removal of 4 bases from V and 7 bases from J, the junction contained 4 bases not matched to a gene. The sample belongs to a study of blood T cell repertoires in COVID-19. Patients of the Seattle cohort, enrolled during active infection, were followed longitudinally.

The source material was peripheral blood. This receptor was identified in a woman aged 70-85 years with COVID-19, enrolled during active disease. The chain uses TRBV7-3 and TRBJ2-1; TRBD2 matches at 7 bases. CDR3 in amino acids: CASSSFGGNEQFF. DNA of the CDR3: TGTGCCAGCAGCTCGTTCGGGGGGAATGAGCAGTTCTTC.